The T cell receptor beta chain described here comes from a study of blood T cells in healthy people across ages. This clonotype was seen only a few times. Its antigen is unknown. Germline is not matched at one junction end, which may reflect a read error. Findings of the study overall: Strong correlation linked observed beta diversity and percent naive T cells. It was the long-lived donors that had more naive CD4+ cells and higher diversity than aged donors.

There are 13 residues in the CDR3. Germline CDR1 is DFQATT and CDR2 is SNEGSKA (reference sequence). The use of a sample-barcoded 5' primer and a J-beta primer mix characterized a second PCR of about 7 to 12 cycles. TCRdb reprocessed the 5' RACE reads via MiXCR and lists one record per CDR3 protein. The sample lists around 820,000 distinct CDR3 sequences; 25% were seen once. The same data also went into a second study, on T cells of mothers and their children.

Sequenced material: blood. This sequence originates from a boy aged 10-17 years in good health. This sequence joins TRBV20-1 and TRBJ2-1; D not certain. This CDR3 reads CSARVELDNEQFF. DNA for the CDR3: TGCAGTGCCAGAGTTGAGCTAGACAATGAGCAGTTCTTC.